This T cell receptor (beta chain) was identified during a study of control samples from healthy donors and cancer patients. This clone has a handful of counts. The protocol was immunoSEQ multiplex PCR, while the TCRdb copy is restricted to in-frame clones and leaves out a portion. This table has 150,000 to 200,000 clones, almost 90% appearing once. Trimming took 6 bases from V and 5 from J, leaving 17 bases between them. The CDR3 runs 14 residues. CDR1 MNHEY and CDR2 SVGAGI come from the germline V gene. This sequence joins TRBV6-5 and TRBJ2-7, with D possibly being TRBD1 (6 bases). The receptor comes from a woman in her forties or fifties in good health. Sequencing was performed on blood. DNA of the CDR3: TGTGCCAGCAGACCCCCACAGGGTACCAACGAGCAGTACTTC. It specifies CASRPPQGTNEQYF.